Listed below are T cell receptor beta chains from one sample, sequenced in a study of cytomegalovirus exposure and HLA in healthy donors. Libraries were prepared by immunoSEQ multiplex PCR; TCRdb keeps only in-frame clonotypes and omits some of them. The sample shows about 110,000 clones, around 76% of them seen only once. The sequenced sample consisted of PBMCs. The receptors were sampled from a man aged 25-45 years in good health and CMV-seropositive. Both conserved end residues are part of each CDR3. The D gene is left open where the match is weak. Clone size is not always given. Where it is, it says once, few, many or a class for expanded clones.

cdr3_aa	cdr3_nt	cdr3_length	j_call	d_call	v_call	clone_size
CASSPSGQGNEKLFF	TGTGCCAGCAGTCCTTCGGGACAGGGTAATGAAAAACTGTTTTTT	15	TRBJ1-4	TRBD1	TRBV7-9	few
CASSFLSGAADNEQFF	TGCGCCAGCAGCTTTCTGAGCGGCGCGGCAGACAATGAGCAGTTCTTC	16	TRBJ2-1	-	TRBV5-1	once
CASRDRVEGAGNTIYF	TGTGCCAGCCGGGACAGGGTTGAAGGTGCTGGAAACACCATATATTTT	16	TRBJ1-3	TRBD1	TRBV5-6	-
CASSLGDTTLYNEQFF	TGCGCCAGCAGCTTAGGGGACACCACCCTTTACAATGAGCAGTTCTTC	16	TRBJ2-1	-	TRBV5-1	-
CSVVQKMNTEAFF	TGCAGCGTTGTTCAGAAAATGAACACTGAAGCTTTCTTT	13	TRBJ1-1	-	TRBV29-1	few
CASSVGGHLGYTDTQYF	TGTGCCAGCAGCGTAGGGGGACACTTAGGATACACAGATACGCAGTATTTT	17	TRBJ2-3	-	TRBV9	-
CASSFLSFGTDTQYF	TGTGCCAGCAGCTTTCTTAGTTTCGGGACAGATACGCAGTATTTT	15	TRBJ2-3	-	TRBV5-6	few
CASSASSGSNANYGYTF	TGTGCCAGCAGTGCCTCTTCGGGAAGTAACGCTAACTATGGCTACACCTTC	17	TRBJ1-2	-	TRBV6-1	-
CASSQSGVHGYTF	TGTGCCAGCAGCCAATCCGGGGTGCATGGCTACACCTTC	13	TRBJ1-2	-	TRBV14	many
CASSSPGQGDEKLFF	TGTGCCAGCTCGAGTCCGGGACAGGGGGATGAAAAACTGTTTTTT	15	TRBJ1-4	TRBD1	TRBV18	-
CASRETSGGTSMQYF	TGTGCCAGCAGGGAGACTAGCGGGGGGACAAGTATGCAGTATTTT	15	TRBJ2-3	TRBD2	TRBV2	-
CASSFTGGLQPQHF	TGTGCCAGCAGCTTCACAGGGGGCCTTCAGCCCCAGCATTTT	14	TRBJ1-5	TRBD1	TRBV5-8	once
CASSSPGGADTQYF	TGTGCCAGCAGCTCCCCTGGGGGCGCAGATACGCAGTATTTT	14	TRBJ2-3	-	TRBV13	-
CASSRTGHNQPQHF	TGCGCCAGCAGCCGTACAGGGCACAATCAGCCCCAGCATTTT	14	TRBJ1-5	-	TRBV4-1	-
CASSSGPGQGNSPLHF	TGCGCCAGCAGCTCGGGTCCGGGACAGGGAAATTCACCCCTCCACTTT	16	TRBJ1-6	TRBD1	TRBV5-1	-
CASSLAAAGGTETQYF	TGCGCCAGCAGCTTGGCCGCGGCAGGGGGAACGGAGACCCAGTACTTC	16	TRBJ2-5	TRBD1	TRBV5-1	few
CASSPGRGGGSTDTQYF	TGTGCCAGTAGTCCCGGCCGGGGGGGAGGCAGCACAGATACGCAGTATTTT	17	TRBJ2-3	TRBD2	TRBV19	-
CASTQAGTGGETQYF	TGTGCCAGCACCCAAGCCGGGACAGGAGGGGAGACCCAGTACTTC	15	TRBJ2-5	TRBD1	TRBV5-4	-
CASSQELARYSQFF	TGTGCCAGCAGCCAAGAGCTAGCTCGGTACTCCCAGTTCTTC	14	TRBJ2-1	-	TRBV4-2	-
CASSSYGAGELFF	TGTGCCAGCAGCTCCTATGGGGCTGGGGAGCTGTTTTTT	13	TRBJ2-2	-	TRBV7-8	-
CASRLAYEQYF	TGTGCCTCCAGACTAGCCTACGAGCAGTACTTC	11	TRBJ2-7	-	TRBV6-5	once
CASSLAGGEEYGYTF	TGTGCCAGCAGCTTAGCAGGCGGGGAGGAGTATGGCTACACCTTC	15	TRBJ1-2	-	TRBV7-9	-
CASSTTDRDLTDTQYF	TGTGCCAGCAGCACAACCGACAGGGATCTCACAGATACGCAGTATTTT	16	TRBJ2-3	TRBD1	TRBV5-5	-
CASSSTGSVALEAFF	TGTGCCAGCAGCTCTACAGGGAGTGTGGCCCTTGAAGCTTTCTTT	15	TRBJ1-1	-	TRBV11-2	-
CASSTGAGANVLTF	TGTGCCAGCAGCACAGGGGCGGGGGCCAACGTCCTGACTTTC	14	TRBJ2-6	TRBD1	TRBV6-6	few
CASNFGTGNTDTQYF	TGCGCCAGCAACTTCGGGACAGGTAACACAGATACGCAGTATTTT	15	TRBJ2-3	TRBD1	TRBV5-1	-
CASSGPVRGTYEQYF	TGCGCCAGCAGTGGACCCGTCAGGGGGACCTACGAGCAGTACTTC	15	TRBJ2-7	TRBD1	TRBV10-1	-
CSVDSTLQETQYF	TGCAGCGTCGACAGTACTCTTCAAGAGACCCAGTACTTC	13	TRBJ2-5	-	TRBV29-1	once
CATTGTPSYEQYF	TGTGCCACCACCGGGACACCCTCCTACGAGCAGTACTTC	13	TRBJ2-7	-	TRBV10-3	-
CASSPQGYEQYF	TGTGCCAGCAGCCCGCAGGGGTACGAGCAGTACTTC	12	TRBJ2-7	-	TRBV5-8	once
CASSEKAGGPDTQYF	TGTGCCAGCAGTGAAAAAGCGGGGGGGCCAGATACGCAGTATTTT	15	TRBJ2-3	TRBD2	TRBV6-1	once
CASRTGAYNPLQQYF	TGTGCCAGCAGGACAGGGGCTTATAACCCACTACAGCAGTACTTC	15	TRBJ2-5	TRBD1	TRBV27	-
CATMRDRGYGYTF	TGTGCCACTATGCGGGACAGGGGGTATGGCTACACCTTC	13	TRBJ1-2	TRBD1	TRBV10-3	-
CATSRDQGAYEQYF	TGTGCCACCAGCAGAGATCAGGGGGCCTACGAGCAGTACTTC	14	TRBJ2-7	TRBD1	TRBV15	-
CASSPDRVLHEQYF	TGTGCCAGCAGCCCGGACAGGGTGCTCCACGAGCAGTACTTC	14	TRBJ2-7	TRBD1	TRBV11-1	-
CAWSVGGQGLWQPQHF	TGTGCCTGGAGTGTAGGGGGACAGGGCCTTTGGCAGCCCCAGCATTTT	16	TRBJ1-5	TRBD1	TRBV30	-
CASMGLSYEQYF	TGTGCCAGCATGGGGCTATCCTACGAGCAGTACTTC	12	TRBJ2-7	-	TRBV7-8	-
CASSLGGTGLMNTEAFF	TGTGCCAGCAGCTTAGGGGGGACAGGTCTTATGAACACTGAAGCTTTCTTT	17	TRBJ1-1	TRBD1	TRBV7-9	-
CASSPGPIRPYEQYF	TGCGCCAGCAGCCCAGGCCCCATTAGGCCCTACGAGCAGTACTTC	15	TRBJ2-7	-	TRBV5-1	-
CASSQPGDVRVEPQHF	TGTGCCAGCAGCCAGCCGGGGGACGTAAGAGTTGAGCCCCAGCATTTT	16	TRBJ1-5	-	TRBV2	few
CASSDTSGGGHEQYF	TGTGCCAGCAGTGATACTAGCGGGGGTGGCCACGAGCAGTACTTC	15	TRBJ2-7	TRBD2	TRBV27	few